This TCR beta chain is drawn from a study of blood T cell repertoires in COVID-19 (dated by TCRdb to 2019 to 2021). Describing the broader study: Samples from collaborators originated in the United States, Italy and Spain and spanned both the acute and convalescent phases of COVID-19. HLA class I and class II types, where available, came from metadata supplied by the sample provider rather than from assay-based typing. The samples were drawn from two sources: the first 160 participants of the ongoing ImmuneRACE study, and 1,000 to 1,500 subjects contributed by 6 global collaborators. The repertoires were released in a freely available public database intended as a resource for research on the immune response to SARS-CoV-2. Subjects who had been exposed to COVID-19, were actively infected with it, or had recovered from it provided the deeply sampled blood TCRbeta repertoires that made up the dataset. Nearly every sample came with metadata listing a de-identified subject ID, COVID-19 status, age in years and sex. The prospective study material was composed of cDNA or gDNA derived from T cells, B-cell-depleted T cells, or PBMCs. Here is what the overall study found, with its caveats: How much clinical and demographic metadata was included differed by source and by participant, and the metadata was provided uncurated.

TCRbeta CDR3 regions were amplified from genomic DNA using the immunoSEQ Assay, a bias-controlled multiplex PCR. The authors processed their data as follows. Nucleated cell counts per sample were estimated from amplification of reference gene primers within the assay. Sequence reads were collapsed and filtered to measure the absolute abundance of every unique TCRbeta CDR3 rearrangement. Productive Simpson clonality was computed per sample as the square root of Simpson's diversity index over productive rearrangements. The immuneACCESS repertoire file appears here via TCRdb, limited to in-frame rearrangements. These files lack a portion of the clones; in checked studies, under half of the deficit traces to unresolved V genes, and the cause of the others is not known. The V and J calls and clone size were taken over from that table, and D and trimming were inferred from the DNA. The sample has hundreds of thousands of clones on record, 70% to 90% of them singletons. The leading ten clones occupy about an eighth of the sample.

At one collaborating source in Seattle, patients were enrolled during active infection and were followed longitudinally through the course of disease. Collaborating institutions collected whole blood in K2EDTA tubes following their own protocols. For TCRbeta analysis, collaborators shipped samples in one of three forms: frozen whole blood, isolated PBMCs, or DNA extracted from either of those sample types. Regarding this clone: Its cognate antigen has yet to be identified. No much larger clone is present one base from it, and per-base qualities are unavailable.

The sequence was collected from a woman in her 70s with COVID-19, enrolled during active disease. The sequenced sample consisted of peripheral blood.

For the CDR3, the sequence is CASSPYRDYGYTF. The sequenced DNA is TGTGCCAGCAGCCCTTACAGGGACTATGGCTACACCTTC. The receptor chain draws on TRBV7-2 and TRBJ1-2; possibly the D gene is TRBD1, per 6 matching bases. Taken from the germline V gene, the CDR1 and CDR2 loops are SGHTA and FQGNSA. V was cut back by 5 bases and J by 3 bases, leaving a gap of 10 bases between them. The CDR3 covers 13 residues, taking in both the cysteine and the phenylalanine. Kept here is only the CDR3 DNA, which spans 39 bases and is read in frame from base 1. Beyond the CDR3, the reference TRBV7-2 and TRBJ1-2 genes provide the residues; the full variable domain reads: GAGVSQSPSNKVTEKGKDVELRCDPISGHTALYWYRQSLGQGLEFLIYFQGNSAPDKSGLPSDRFSAERTGGSVSTLTIQRTQQEDSAVYLCASSPYRDYGYTFGSGTRLTVV.